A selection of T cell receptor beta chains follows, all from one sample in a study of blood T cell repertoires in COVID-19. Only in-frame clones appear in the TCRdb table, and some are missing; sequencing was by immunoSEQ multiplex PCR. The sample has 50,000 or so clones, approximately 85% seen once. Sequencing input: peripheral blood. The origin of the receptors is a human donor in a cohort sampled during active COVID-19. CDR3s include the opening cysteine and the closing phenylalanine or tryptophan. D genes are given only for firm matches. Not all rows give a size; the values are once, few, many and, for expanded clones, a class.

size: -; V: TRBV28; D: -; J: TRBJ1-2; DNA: TGTGCCAGCAGCTGGACAGACTATGGCTACACCTTC; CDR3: CASSWTDYGYTF
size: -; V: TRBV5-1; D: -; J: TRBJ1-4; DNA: TGCGCCAGCAGCTTTAGGCAGGGTGGGGAAAAACTGTTTTTT; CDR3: CASSFRQGGEKLFF
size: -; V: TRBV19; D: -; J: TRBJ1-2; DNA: TGTGCCAGTAGTATCGGCGGGGGGGGTCTCTATGGCTACACCTTC; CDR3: CASSIGGGGLYGYTF
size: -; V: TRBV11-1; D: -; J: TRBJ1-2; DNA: TGTGCCAGCAGCTTAGGTCGGGGGACCAACTATGGCTACACCTTC; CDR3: CASSLGRGTNYGYTF
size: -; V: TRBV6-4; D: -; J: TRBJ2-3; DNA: TGTGCCAGCAAAGGCGGAGCTAGCACAGATACGCAGTATTTT; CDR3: CASKGGASTDTQYF
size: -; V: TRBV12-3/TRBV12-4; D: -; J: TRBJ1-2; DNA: TGTGCCAGCAGCGTACTCCCCGACTATGGCTACACCTTC; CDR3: CASSVLPDYGYTF
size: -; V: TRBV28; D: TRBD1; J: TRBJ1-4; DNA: TGTGCCACCCAAGAGGAGGGGGCGGGTGAAAAACTGTTTTTT; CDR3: CATQEEGAGEKLFF
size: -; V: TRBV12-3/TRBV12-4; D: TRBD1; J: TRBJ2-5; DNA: TGTGCCAGCAGCCCGACAGGGGAGACCCAGTACTTC; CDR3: CASSPTGETQYF
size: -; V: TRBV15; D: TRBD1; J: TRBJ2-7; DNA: TGTGCCACCAGCAGAGACGGGACAGGGGATGGCGAGCAGTACTTC; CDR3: CATSRDGTGDGEQYF
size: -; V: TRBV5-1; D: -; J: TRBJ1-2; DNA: TGCGCCAGCAGCTCGACAGGTGACTATGGCTACACCTTC; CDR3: CASSSTGDYGYTF
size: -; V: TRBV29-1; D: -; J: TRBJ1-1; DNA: TGCAGCGTCGCCATGATACAAGACACTGAAGCTTTCTTT; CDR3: CSVAMIQDTEAFF
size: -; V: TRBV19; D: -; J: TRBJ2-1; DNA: TGTGCCAGTAAAGCGGTGAGCTCCTACAATGAGCAGTTCTTC; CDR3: CASKAVSSYNEQFF
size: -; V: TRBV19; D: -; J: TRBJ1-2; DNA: TGTGCCAGTACCATACAGGGAGGGGGCTACACCTTC; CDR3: CASTIQGGGYTF
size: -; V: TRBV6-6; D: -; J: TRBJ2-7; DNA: TGTGCCAGCAGTGGAGCTTACGAGCAGTACTTC; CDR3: CASSGAYEQYF
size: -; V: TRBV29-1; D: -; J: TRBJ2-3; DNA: TGCAGCGTTCTTGTCCAGTTAGGGGCAGATACGCAGTATTTT; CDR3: CSVLVQLGADTQYF
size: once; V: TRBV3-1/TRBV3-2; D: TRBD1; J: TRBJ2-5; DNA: TGTGCCAGCAGCTCTACTCGGACAGGGGGGTTAGAGACCCAGTACTTC; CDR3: CASSSTRTGGLETQYF
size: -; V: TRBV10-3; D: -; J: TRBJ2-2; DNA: TGTGCCATCAAAACTGACAGCTTGAACACCGGGGAGCTGTTTTTT; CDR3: CAIKTDSLNTGELFF
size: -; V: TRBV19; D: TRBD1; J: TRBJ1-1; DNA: TGTGCCAGTAAACCCTATACAGGGGGTGAAACTGAAGCTTTCTTT; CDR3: CASKPYTGGETEAFF
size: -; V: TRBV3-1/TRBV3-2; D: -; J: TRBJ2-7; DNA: TGTGCCAGCAGCCAAGGCAGGTACGAGCAGTACTTC; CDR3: CASSQGRYEQYF
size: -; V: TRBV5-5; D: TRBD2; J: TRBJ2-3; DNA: TGTGCCAGCAGCTCACCCGGGACTAGGTCTGTGGGTACGCAGTATTTT; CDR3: CASSSPGTRSVGTQYF
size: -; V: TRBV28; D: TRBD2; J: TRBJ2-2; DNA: TGTGCCAGCAGTTTTTGGCTAGCGGGAACCGGGGAGCTGTTTTTT; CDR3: CASSFWLAGTGELFF
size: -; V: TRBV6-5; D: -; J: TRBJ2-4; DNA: TGTGCCAGCAGTTACTCGTCAGGGCTAGCCAAAAACATTCAGTACTTC; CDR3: CASSYSSGLAKNIQYF
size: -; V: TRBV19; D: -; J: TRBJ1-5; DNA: TGTGCCAGTAGCTTGGACAGCTATAGCAATCAGCCCCAGCATTTT; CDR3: CASSLDSYSNQPQHF
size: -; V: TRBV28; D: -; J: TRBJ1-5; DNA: TGTGCCAGCAGTTTTCGGCAGGTCAATCAGCCCCAGCATTTT; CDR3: CASSFRQVNQPQHF
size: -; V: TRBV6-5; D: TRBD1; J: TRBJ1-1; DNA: TGTGCCAGCAGTTTCGTACAGGGGGCAGGAAACACTGAAGCTTTCTTT; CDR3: CASSFVQGAGNTEAFF
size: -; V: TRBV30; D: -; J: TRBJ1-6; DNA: TGTGCCTGGTCCAAACAGGATAATTCACCCCTCCACTTT; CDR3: CAWSKQDNSPLHF
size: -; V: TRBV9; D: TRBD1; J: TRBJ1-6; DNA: TGTGCCAGCAGTGGGGGACAGGCGAGGTCACCCCTCCACTTT; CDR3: CASSGGQARSPLHF